The subject of this entry is one T cell receptor beta chain. The target antigen is unknown. The data originate from a study of graft-versus-host responses after intestinal transplantation. Whole-study context: Anti-thymocyte globulin served as induction for all recipients, who then took tacrolimus and steroids for approximately three years.

Notes on the study in general: Recipient-marrow GvH clones were detected, some having first appeared in ileum or blood. The study associated peak circulating GvH clone levels with early post-transplant HvG declines.

Profiled with immunoSEQ multiplex PCR; TCRdb holds only in-frame clones, not every one. Of more than 95,000 clones in the sample, roughly nine tenths were seen once. Trimming at V came to 6 bases and at J to 6 bases, leaving 14 bases not matched to a gene. Per the germline V gene, CDR1 is MNHEY and CDR2 is SVGAGI. This CDR3 has 15 amino acids. The sequences come from unstimulated CD4+ T cells sorted from spleen or lymph node cells, collected before intestinal transplant. This TCR derives from a human donor who received an intestinal transplant. This chain uses TRBV6-5 with TRBJ2-7; the match to TRBD1 covers 7 bases. CDR3: CASRPDRVGLGEQYF. CDR3 DNA: TGTGCCAGCAGACCCGACAGGGTTGGGCTAGGCGAGCAGTACTTC.